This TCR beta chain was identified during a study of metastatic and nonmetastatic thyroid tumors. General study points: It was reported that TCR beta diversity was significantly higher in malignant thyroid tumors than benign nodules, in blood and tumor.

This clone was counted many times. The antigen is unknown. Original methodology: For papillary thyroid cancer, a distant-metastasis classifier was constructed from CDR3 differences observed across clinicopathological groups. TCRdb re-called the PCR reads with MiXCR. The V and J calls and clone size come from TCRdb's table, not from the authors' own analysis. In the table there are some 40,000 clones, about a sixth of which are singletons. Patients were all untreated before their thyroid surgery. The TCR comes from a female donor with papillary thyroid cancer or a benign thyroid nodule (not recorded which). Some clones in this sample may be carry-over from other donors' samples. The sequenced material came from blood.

The CDR3 loop is CASSKTGANYGYTF. Written as DNA, the CDR3 is TGTGCCAGTAGTAAAACAGGCGCGAACTATGGCTACACCTTC. The gene calls are TRBV19 and TRBJ1-2; possibly TRBD1 for D (5 bases). Trimming left V 4 bases short and J 2 bases short, with 11 bases between. CDR3 length: 14 residues. Germline V gives CDR1 LNHDA, CDR2 SQIVND (reference sequence).